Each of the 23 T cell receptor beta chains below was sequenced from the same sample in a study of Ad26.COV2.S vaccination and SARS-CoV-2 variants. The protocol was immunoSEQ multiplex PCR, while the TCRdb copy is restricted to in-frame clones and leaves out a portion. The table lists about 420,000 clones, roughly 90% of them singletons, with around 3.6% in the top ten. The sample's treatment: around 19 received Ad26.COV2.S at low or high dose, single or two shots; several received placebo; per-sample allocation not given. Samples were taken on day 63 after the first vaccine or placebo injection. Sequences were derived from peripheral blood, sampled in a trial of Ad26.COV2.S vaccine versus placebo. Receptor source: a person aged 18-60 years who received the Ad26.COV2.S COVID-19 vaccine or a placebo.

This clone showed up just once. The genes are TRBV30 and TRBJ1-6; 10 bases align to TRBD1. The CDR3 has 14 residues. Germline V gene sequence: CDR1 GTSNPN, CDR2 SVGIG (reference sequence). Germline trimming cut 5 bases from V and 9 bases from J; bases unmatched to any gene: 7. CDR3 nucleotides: TGTGCCTGGGCGACAGGGGGCGACTTTTCACCCCTCCACTTT. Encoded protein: CAWATGGDFSPLHF.

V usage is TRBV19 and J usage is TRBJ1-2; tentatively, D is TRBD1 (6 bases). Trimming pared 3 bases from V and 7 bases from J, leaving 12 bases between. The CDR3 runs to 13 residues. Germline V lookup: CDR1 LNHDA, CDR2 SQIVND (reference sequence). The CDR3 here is CASSMGRGSGYTF. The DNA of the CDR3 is TGTGCCAGTAGTATGGGCAGGGGAAGTGGCTACACCTTC.

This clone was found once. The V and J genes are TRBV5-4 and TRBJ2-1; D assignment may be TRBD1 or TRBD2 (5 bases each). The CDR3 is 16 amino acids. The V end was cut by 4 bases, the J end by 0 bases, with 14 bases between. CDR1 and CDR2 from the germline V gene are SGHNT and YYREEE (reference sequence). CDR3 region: CASSQGQAGSYNEQFF. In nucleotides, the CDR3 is TGTGCCAGCAGCCAGGGTCAGGCGGGCTCCTACAATGAGCAGTTCTTC.

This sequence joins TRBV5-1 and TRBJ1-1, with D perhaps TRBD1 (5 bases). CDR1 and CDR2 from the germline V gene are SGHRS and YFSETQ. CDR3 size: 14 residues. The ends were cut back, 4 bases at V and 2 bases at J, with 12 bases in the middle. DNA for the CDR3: TGCGCCAGCAGCGCCCCGGGGGGAAACACTGAAGCTTTCTTT. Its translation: CASSAPGGNTEAFF.

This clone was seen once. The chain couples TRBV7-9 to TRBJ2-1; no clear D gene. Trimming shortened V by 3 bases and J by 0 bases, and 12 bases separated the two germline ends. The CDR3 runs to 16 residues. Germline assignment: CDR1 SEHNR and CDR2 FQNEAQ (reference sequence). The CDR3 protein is CASSFSYTSSYNEQFF. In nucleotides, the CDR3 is TGTGCCAGCAGCTTTAGCTACACGAGCTCCTACAATGAGCAGTTCTTC.

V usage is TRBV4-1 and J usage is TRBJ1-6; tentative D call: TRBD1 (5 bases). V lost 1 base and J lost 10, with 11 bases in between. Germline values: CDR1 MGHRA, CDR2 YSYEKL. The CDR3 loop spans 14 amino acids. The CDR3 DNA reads TGCGCCAGCAGCCAAGGGCCCGGGACCTCACCCCTCCACTTT. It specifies CASSQGPGTSPLHF.

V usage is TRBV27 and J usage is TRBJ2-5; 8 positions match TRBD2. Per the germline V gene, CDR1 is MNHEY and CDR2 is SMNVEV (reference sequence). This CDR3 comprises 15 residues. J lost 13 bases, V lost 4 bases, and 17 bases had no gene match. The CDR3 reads CASSSGGAGGRRSYF. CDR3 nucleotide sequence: TGTGCCAGCAGTTCCGGGGGGGCGGGGGGACGGAGGTCGTACTTC.

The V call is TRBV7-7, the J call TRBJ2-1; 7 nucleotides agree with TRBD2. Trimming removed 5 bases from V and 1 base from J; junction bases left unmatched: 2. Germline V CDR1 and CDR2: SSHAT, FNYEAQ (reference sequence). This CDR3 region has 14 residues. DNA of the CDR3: TGTGCCAGCAGCATCGGGGGGTCCTACAATGAGCAGTTCTTC. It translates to CASSIGGSYNEQFF.

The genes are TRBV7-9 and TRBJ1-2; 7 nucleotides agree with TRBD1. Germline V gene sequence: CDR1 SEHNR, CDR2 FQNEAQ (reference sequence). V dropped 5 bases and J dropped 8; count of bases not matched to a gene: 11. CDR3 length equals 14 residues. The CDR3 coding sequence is TGTGCCAGCAGCGGACAAGGGGGCGTATCGGGCTACACCTTC. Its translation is CASSGQGGVSGYTF.

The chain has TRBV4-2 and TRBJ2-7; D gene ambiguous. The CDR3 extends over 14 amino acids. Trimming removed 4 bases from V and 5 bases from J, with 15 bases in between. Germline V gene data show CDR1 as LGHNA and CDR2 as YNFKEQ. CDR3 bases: TGTGCCAGCAGCCCGCTGGTGGGTCAGGACGAGCAGTACTTC. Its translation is CASSPLVGQDEQYF.

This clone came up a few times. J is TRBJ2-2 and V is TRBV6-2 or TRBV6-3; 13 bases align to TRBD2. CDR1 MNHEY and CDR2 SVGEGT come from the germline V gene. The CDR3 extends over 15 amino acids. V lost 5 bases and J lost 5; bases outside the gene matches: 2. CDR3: CASSGTSGDTGELFF. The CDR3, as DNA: TGTGCCAGCAGTGGGACTAGCGGGGATACCGGGGAGCTGTTTTTT.

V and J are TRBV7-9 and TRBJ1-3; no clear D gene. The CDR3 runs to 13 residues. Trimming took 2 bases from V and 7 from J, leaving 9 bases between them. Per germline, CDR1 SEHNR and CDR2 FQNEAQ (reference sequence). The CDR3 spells CASSLIVGNTIYF. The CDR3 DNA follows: TGTGCCAGCAGCTTAATCGTCGGGAACACCATATATTTT.

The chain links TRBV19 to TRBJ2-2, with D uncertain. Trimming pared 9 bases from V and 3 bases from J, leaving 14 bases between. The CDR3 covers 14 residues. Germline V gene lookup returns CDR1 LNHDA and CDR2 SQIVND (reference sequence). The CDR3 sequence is CASSPLGDTGELFF. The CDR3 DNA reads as TGTGCCAGCTCCCCTCTGGGCGACACCGGGGAGCTGTTTTTT.

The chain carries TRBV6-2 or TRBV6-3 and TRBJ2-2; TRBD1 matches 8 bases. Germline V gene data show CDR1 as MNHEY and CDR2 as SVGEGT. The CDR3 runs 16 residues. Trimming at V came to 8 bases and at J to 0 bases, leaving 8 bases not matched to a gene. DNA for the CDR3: TGTGCCAGCTGCCTTGACAGGGGCGCGAACACCGGGGAGCTGTTTTTT. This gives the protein CASCLDRGANTGELFF.

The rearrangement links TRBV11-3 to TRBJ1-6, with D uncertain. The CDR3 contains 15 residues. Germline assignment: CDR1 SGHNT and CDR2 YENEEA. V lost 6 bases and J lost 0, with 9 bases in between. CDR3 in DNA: TGTGCCAGCAGTTATGGTAGCTCCTATAATTCACCCCTCCACTTT. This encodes CASSYGSSYNSPLHF. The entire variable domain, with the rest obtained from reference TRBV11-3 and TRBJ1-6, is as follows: EAGVVQSPRYKIIEKKQPVAFWCNPISGHNTLYWYLQNLGQGPELLIRYENEEAVDDSQLPKDRFSAERLKGVDSTLKIQPAELGDSAVYLCASSYGSSYNSPLHFGNGTRLTVT.

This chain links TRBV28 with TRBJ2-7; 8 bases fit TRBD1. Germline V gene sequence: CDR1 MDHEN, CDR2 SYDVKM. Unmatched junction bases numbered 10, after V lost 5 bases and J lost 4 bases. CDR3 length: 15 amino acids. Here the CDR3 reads CASSPPPGQEYEQYF. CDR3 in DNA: TGTGCCAGCAGTCCCCCCCCGGGACAGGAGTACGAGCAGTACTTC.

CDR3 sequence (DNA): TGTGCCAGCAGCCATATCCACGAGCAGTACTTC. As protein: CASSHIHEQYF. This sequence joins TRBV3-1 (or the pseudogene TRBV3-2) and TRBJ2-7; the D is unclear. The CDR3 covers 11 residues. In germline, CDR1 is LGHDT, CDR2 YNNKEL (reference sequence). The ends were cut back, 3 bases at V and 5 bases at J, with 5 bases in the middle.

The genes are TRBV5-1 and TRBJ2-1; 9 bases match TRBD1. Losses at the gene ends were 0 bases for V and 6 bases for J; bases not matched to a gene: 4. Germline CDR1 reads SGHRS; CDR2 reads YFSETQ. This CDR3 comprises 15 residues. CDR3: CASSLVQGASNEQFF. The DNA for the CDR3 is TGCGCCAGCAGCTTGGTACAGGGGGCTAGCAATGAGCAGTTCTTC.

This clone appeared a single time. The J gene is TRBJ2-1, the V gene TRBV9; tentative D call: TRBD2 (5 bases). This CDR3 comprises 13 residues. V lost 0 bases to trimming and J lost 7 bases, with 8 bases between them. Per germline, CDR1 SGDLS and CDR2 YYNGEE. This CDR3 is CASSVAERNEQFF. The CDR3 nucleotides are TGTGCCAGCAGCGTAGCTGAGCGGAATGAGCAGTTCTTC.

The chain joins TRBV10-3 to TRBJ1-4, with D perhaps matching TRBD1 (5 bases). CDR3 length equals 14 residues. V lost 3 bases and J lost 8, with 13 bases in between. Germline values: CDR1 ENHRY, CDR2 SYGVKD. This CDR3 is CAISETGLGEKLFF. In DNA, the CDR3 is TGTGCCATCAGTGAAACGGGGCTTGGGGAAAAACTGTTTTTT.

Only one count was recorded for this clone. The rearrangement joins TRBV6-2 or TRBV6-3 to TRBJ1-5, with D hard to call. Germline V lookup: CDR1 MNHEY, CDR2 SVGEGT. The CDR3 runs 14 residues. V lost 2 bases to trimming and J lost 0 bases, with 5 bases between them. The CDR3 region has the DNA TGTGCCAGCAGTTACAAGGGTAGCAATCAGCCCCAGCATTTT. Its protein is CASSYKGSNQPQHF.

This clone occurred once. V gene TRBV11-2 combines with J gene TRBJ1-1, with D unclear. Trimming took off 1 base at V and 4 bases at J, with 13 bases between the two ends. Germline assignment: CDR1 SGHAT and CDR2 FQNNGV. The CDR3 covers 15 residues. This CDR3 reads CASSLGGPMGTEAFF. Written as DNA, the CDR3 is TGTGCCAGCAGCTTAGGAGGGCCCATGGGCACTGAAGCTTTCTTT. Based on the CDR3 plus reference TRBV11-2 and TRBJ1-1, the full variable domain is EAGVAQSPRYKIIEKRQSVAFWCNPISGHATLYWYQQILGQGPKLLIQFQNNGVVDDSQLPKDRFSAERLKGVDSTLKIQPAKLEDSAVYLCASSLGGPMGTEAFFGQGTRLTVV.

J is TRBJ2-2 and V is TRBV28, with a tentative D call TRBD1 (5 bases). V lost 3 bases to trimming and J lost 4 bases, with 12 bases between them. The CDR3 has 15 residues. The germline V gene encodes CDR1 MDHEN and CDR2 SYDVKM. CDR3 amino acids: CASSFRTPTTGELFF. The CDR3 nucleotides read TGTGCCAGCAGTTTCCGGACACCAACCACCGGGGAGCTGTTTTTT. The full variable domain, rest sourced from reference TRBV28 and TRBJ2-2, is DVKVTQSSRYLVKRTGEKVFLECVQDMDHENMFWYRQDPGLGLRLIYFSYDVKMKEKGDIPEGYSVSREKKERFSLILESASTNQTSMYLCASSFRTPTTGELFFGEGSRLTVL.